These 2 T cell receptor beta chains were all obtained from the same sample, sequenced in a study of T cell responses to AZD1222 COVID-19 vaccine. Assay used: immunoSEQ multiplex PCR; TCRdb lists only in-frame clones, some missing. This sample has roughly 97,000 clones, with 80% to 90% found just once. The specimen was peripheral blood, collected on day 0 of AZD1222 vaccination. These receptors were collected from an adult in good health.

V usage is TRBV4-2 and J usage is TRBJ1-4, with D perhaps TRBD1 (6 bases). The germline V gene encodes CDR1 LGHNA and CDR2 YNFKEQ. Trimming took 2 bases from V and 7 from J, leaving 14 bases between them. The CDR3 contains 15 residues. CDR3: CASSQPEGGGEKLFF. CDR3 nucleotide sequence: TGTGCCAGCAGCCAACCCGAGGGGGGTGGTGAAAAACTGTTTTTT.

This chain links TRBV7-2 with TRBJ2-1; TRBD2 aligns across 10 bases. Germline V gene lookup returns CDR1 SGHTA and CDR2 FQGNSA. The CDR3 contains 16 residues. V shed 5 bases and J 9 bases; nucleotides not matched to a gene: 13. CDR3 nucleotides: TGTGCCAGCAGCCGGACCGGGACTAGCGTGGATGGTGAGCAGTTCTTC. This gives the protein CASSRTGTSVDGEQFF.